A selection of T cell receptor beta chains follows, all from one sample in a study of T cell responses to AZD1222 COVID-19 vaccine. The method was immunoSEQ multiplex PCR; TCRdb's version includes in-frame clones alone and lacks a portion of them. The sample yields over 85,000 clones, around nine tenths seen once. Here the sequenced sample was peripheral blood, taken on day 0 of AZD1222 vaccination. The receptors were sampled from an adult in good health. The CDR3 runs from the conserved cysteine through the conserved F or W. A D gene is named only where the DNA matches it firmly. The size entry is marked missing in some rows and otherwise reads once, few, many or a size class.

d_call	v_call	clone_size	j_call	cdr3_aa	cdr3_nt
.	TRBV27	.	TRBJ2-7	CASSRTDTTYEQYF	TGTGCCAGCAGCCGAACCGACACCACCTACGAGCAGTACTTC
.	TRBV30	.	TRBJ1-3	CAWSVAGNTIYF	TGTGCCTGGAGTGTAGCCGGAAACACCATATATTTT
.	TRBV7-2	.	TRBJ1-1	CASSPQRGAVHRNTEAFF	TGTGCCAGCAGCCCCCAAAGGGGGGCTGTTCATCGGAACACTGAAGCTTTCTTT
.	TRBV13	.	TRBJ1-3	CASSQRQYSGNTIYF	TGTGCCAGCAGCCAACGACAGTACTCTGGAAACACCATATATTTT
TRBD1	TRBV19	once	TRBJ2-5	CASSISGQGRETQYF	TGTGCCAGTAGTATATCGGGACAGGGGAGGGAGACCCAGTACTTC
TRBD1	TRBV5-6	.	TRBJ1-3	CASSFTGVGNTIYF	TGTGCCAGCAGCTTCACAGGGGTAGGAAACACCATATATTTT
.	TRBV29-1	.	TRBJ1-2	CSVEVYKGGARGYTF	TGCAGCGTTGAAGTGTATAAGGGGGGAGCTAGAGGCTACACCTTC
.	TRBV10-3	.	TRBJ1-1	CAISAAENTEAFF	TGTGCCATCAGTGCTGCAGAGAACACTGAAGCTTTCTTT
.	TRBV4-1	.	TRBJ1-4	CASSQDYSAVTTNEKLFF	TGCGCCAGCAGCCAAGATTATAGTGCAGTTACAACTAATGAAAAACTGTTTTTT
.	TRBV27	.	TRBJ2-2	CASKNSQVPGELFF	TGTGCCAGCAAGAACTCCCAGGTCCCCGGGGAGCTGTTTTTT
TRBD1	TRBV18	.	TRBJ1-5	CASSGDRINQPQHF	TGTGCCAGCTCAGGGGACAGGATCAATCAGCCCCAGCATTTT
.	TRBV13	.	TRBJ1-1	CASSTADLNTEAFF	TGTGCCAGCAGCACCGCGGACCTGAACACTGAAGCTTTCTTT
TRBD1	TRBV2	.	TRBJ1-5	CATRGGRDQPQHF	TGTGCCACCAGGGGGGGGCGGGATCAGCCCCAGCATTTT
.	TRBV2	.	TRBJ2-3	CATGGERGQVRTDTQYF	TGTGCCACCGGGGGGGAGAGGGGACAGGTTCGCACAGATACGCAGTATTTT
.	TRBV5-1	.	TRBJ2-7	CASKEQTATDYEQYF	TGCGCCAGCAAGGAACAGACAGCTACTGACTACGAGCAGTACTTC
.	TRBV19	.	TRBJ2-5	CASSRNWGWRETQYF	TGTGCCAGTAGTCGTAACTGGGGCTGGCGGGAGACCCAGTACTTC
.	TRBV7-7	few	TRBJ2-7	CASSLGGIPLRHEQYF	TGTGCCAGCAGCTTAGGAGGTATACCTCTACGACACGAGCAGTACTTC
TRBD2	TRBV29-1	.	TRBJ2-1	CSVAGLAGQIYNEQFF	TGCAGCGTTGCTGGACTAGCGGGGCAAATCTACAATGAGCAGTTCTTC
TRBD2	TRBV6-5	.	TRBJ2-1	CASSYEGLAGTEQFF	TGTGCCAGCAGTTACGAGGGACTAGCGGGAACTGAGCAGTTCTTC
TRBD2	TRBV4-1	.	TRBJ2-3	CASSLSGDTDTQYF	TGCGCCAGCAGCCTGAGCGGGGACACAGATACGCAGTATTTT
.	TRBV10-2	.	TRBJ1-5	CASSEIGNQPQHF	TGCGCCAGCAGTGAGATCGGCAATCAGCCCCAGCATTTT
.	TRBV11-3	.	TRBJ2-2	CASSLGSAAANTGELFF	TGTGCCAGCAGCTTAGGTTCGGCAGCGGCGAACACCGGGGAGCTGTTTTTT
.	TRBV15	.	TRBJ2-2	CATSRSLTGSTGELFF	TGTGCCACCAGCAGGTCACTTACAGGCAGCACCGGGGAGCTGTTTTTT
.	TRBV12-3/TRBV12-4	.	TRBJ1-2	CASSNRLAYGYTF	TGTGCCAGCAGTAATCGGCTGGCCTATGGCTACACCTTC
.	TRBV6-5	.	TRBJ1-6	CASSYEARSRGPLHF	TGTGCCAGCAGTTACGAGGCTCGGTCACGAGGACCCCTCCACTTT
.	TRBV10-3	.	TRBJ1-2	CAISESGIGDGYTF	TGTGCCATCAGTGAGTCCGGGATAGGGGATGGCTACACCTTC
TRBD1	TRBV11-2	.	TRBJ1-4	CASSLRTGREKLFF	TGTGCCAGCAGCTTACGGACAGGGAGGGAAAAACTGTTTTTT
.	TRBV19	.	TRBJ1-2	CASKGQFYGYTF	TGTGCCAGTAAGGGCCAGTTCTATGGCTACACCTTC
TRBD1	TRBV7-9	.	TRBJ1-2	CASSHPGQGVNYGYTF	TGTGCCAGCAGCCATCCGGGACAGGGGGTTAACTATGGCTACACCTTC
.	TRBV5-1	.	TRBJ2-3	CASSFVPLDTQYF	TGCGCCAGCAGCTTCGTCCCATTGGATACGCAGTATTTT
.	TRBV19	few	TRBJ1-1	CASSVRLNTEAFF	TGTGCCAGTAGTGTCAGGCTGAACACTGAAGCTTTCTTT
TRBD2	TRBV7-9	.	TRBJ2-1	CASSSTGLAGDNEQFF	TGTGCCAGCAGCAGTACGGGACTAGCGGGGGACAATGAGCAGTTCTTC
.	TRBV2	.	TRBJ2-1	CASSYMGLKEQFF	TGTGCCAGCAGCTACATGGGACTGAAGGAGCAGTTCTTC
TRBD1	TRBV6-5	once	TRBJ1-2	CASSQDRVGYGYTF	TGTGCCAGCAGTCAGGACAGGGTGGGCTATGGCTACACCTTC
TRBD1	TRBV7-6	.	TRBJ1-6	CASSWGQGSSYNSPLHF	TGTGCCAGCAGCTGGGGACAGGGTAGCTCCTATAATTCACCCCTCCACTTT
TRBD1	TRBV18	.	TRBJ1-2	CASSPRPPGGGYGYTF	TGTGCCAGCTCACCACGCCCACCAGGGGGGGGCTATGGCTACACCTTC
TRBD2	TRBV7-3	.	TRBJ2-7	CASSSMGGRGLYEQYF	TGTGCCAGCAGCTCCATGGGAGGGAGAGGCCTTTACGAGCAGTACTTC
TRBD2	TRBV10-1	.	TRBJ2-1	CASSGLARNEQFF	TGCGCCAGCAGTGGACTAGCGAGGAATGAGCAGTTCTTC
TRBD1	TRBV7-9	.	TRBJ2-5	CASSFGQGETQYF	TGTGCCAGCAGTTTCGGACAGGGGGAGACCCAGTACTTC
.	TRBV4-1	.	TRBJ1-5	CASSPRDTRNQPQHF	TGCGCCAGCAGCCCCCGGGACACGAGGAATCAGCCCCAGCATTTT
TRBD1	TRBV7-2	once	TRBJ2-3	CASSIRTGGTDTQYF	TGTGCCAGCAGCATAAGGACAGGGGGCACAGATACGCAGTATTTT
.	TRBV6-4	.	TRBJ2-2	CASSDGSQTTGELFF	TGTGCCAGCAGTGACGGTAGTCAGACCACCGGGGAGCTGTTTTTT
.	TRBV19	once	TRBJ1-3	CASSITDRPLFGNTIYF	TGTGCCAGTAGTATAACGGACAGACCCCTCTTTGGAAACACCATATATTTT
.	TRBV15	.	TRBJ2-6	CATSRDLGPLVLTF	TGTGCCACCAGCAGAGATTTAGGCCCCCTCGTCCTGACTTTC
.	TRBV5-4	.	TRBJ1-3	CASSLNQGGNTIYF	TGTGCCAGCAGCTTAAATCAGGGAGGAAACACCATATATTTT
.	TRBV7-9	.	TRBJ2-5	CASSLGVLSKEETQYF	TGTGCCAGCAGCTTGGGGGTTCTAAGCAAGGAAGAGACCCAGTACTTC
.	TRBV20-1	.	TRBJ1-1	CSASRWTEAFF	TGCAGTGCTAGCAGGTGGACTGAAGCTTTCTTT
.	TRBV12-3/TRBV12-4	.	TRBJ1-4	CASRWANEKLFF	TGTGCCAGCAGGTGGGCTAATGAAAAACTGTTTTTT
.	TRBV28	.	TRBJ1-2	CASSLPSARGYTF	TGTGCCAGCAGTTTGCCCTCCGCCCGGGGCTACACCTTC
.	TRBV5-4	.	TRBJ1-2	CASSLRAAYGYTF	TGTGCCAGCAGCTTGAGGGCGGCCTATGGCTACACCTTC
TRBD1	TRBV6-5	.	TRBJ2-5	CASSYWDSSKETQYF	TGTGCCAGCAGTTACTGGGACAGCTCAAAAGAGACCCAGTACTTC
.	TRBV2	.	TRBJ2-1	CASTAPGQFVYEQFF	TGTGCCAGCACCGCCCCGGGACAATTCGTCTATGAGCAGTTCTTC
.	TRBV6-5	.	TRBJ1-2	CASSPQNYGYTF	TGTGCCAGCAGCCCCCAGAACTATGGCTACACCTTC
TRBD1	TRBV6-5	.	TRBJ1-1	CASSYSGTGRTEAFF	TGTGCCAGCAGTTACTCTGGGACAGGGAGGACTGAAGCTTTCTTT
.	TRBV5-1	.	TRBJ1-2	CASSLGAGQGGYTF	TGCGCCAGCAGCTTGGGGGCAGGGCAGGGTGGCTACACCTTC
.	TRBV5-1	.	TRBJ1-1	CASRSTSPSEAFF	TGCGCCAGCAGGTCTACCTCGCCCTCTGAAGCTTTCTTT
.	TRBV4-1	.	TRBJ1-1	CASSQGFEAFF	TGCGCCAGCAGCCAGGGATTTGAAGCTTTCTTT